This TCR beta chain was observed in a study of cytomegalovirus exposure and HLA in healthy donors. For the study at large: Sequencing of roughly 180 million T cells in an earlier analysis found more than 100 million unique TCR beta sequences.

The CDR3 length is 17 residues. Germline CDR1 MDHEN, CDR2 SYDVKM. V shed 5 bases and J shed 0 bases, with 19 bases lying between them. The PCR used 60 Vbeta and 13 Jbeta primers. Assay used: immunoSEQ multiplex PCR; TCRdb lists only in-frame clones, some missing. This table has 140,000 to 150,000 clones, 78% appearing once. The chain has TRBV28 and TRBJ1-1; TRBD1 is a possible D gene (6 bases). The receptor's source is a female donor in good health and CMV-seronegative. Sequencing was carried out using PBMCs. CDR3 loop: CASSRPQTGSMNTEAFF. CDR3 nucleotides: TGTGCCAGCAGTAGACCCCAGACAGGATCGATGAACACTGAAGCTTTCTTT.